This T cell receptor (beta chain) comes out of a study of blood T cell repertoires in COVID-19. This CDR3 is 14 amino acids long. V lost 5 bases and J lost 3, with 13 bases in between. Germline CDR1 and CDR2: SGHAT and FQNNGV. Study processing details: The authors estimated nucleated cell counts from reference gene primer amplification. Generated by immunoSEQ multiplex PCR, the TCRdb table keeps only in-frame clones and is missing some. V, J and clone size were drawn from that table, and D and trimming were deduced from the DNA. The table records roughly 210,000 clones, about nine tenths of them present only once.

The source of this sequence is a man aged 65 to 85 with acute or convalescent COVID-19. This chain connects TRBV11-2 to TRBJ2-5; tentatively, D is TRBD2 (5 bases). Sequencing was carried out using peripheral blood. CDR3 DNA: TGTGCCAGCAGCCCAGCGGTTAGGGAAGAGACCCAGTACTTC. It is translated as CASSPAVREETQYF.